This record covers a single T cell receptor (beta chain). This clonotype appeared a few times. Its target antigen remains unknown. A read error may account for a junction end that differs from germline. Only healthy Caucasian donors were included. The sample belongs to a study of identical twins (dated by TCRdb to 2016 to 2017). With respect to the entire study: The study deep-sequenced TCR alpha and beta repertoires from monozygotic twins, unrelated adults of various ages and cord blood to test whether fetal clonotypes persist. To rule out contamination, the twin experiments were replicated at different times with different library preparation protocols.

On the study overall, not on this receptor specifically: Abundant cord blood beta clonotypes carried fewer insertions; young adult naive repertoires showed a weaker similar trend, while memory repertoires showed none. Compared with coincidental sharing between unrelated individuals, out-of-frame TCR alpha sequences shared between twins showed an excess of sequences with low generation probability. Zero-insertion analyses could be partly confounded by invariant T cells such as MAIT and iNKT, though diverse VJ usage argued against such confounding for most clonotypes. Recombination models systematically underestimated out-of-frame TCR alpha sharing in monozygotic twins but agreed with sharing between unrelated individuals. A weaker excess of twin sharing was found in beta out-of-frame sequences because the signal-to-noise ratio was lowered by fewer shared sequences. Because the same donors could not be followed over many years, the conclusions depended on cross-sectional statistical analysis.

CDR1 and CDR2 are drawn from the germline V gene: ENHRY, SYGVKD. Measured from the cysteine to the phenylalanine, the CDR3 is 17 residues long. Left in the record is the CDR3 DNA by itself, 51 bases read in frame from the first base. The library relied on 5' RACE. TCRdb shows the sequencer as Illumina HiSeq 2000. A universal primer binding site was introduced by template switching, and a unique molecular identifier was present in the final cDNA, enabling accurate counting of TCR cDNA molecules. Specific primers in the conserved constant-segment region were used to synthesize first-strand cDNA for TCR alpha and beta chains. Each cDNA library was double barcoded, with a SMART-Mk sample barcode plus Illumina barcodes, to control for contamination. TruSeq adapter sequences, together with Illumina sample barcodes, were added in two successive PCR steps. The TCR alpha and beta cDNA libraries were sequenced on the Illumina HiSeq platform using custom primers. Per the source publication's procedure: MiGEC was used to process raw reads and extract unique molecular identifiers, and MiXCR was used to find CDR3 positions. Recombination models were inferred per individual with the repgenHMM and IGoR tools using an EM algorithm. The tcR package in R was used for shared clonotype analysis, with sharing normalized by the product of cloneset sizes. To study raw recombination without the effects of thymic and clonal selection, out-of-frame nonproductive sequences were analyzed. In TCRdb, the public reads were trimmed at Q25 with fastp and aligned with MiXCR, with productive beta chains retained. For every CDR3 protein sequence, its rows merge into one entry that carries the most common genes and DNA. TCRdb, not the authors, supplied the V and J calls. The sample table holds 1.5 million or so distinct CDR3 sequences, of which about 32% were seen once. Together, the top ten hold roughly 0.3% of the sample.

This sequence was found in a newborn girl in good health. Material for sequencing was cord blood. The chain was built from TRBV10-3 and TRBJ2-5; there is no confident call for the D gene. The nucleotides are TGCGCCATCAGCAGGCACGACGGTTCGCGACCTCAAGAGACCCAGTACTTC. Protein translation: CAISRHDGSRPQETQYF.